This TCR beta chain came from a study of CD8+ T cells in alopecia areata. About the study: Treated patients were given oral tofacitinib, which was dosed at 5 to 10 mg twice daily. Affected scalp percentage set treated patients' severity scores.

Treatment given: oral pan-JAK inhibitor, 5-10 mg twice daily. Of note for this clone: Its antigen is as yet unknown.

Sequencing used cDNA as its template, made by extracting RNA and reverse transcribing it. Repertoires were generated with immunoSEQ multiplex PCR, while TCRdb's copy carries only in-frame clones and drops some. Altogether approximately 130,000 clones are present, over 60% being singletons, with the ten largest covering around 6%. This CDR3 contains 13 residues. Germline loops: CDR1 SGHRS, CDR2 YFSETQ. Trimming took 4 bases from V and 3 from J, leaving 8 bases between them. Study-wide results and caveats: Patients shared TCRs less clearly than mice did, possibly for HLA-related reasons.

This sample comprised CD4+ T cells sorted from blood, obtained at week 4, from a patient treated with tofacitinib. The chain employs TRBV5-1 and TRBJ1-5; unclear D gene. The receptor's source is a human donor with alopecia areata. The CDR3 loop reads CASSQGPNQPQHF. CDR3 nucleotide sequence: TGCGCCAGCAGCCAAGGACCCAATCAGCCCCAGCATTTT.